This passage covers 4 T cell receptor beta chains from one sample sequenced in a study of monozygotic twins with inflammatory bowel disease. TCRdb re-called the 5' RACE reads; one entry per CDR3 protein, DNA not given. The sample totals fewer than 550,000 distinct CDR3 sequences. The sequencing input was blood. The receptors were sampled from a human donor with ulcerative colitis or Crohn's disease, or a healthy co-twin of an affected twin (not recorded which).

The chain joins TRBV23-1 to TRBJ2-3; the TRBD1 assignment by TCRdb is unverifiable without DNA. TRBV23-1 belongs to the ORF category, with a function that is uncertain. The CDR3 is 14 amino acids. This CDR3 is CASSRDRGAVNIVF.

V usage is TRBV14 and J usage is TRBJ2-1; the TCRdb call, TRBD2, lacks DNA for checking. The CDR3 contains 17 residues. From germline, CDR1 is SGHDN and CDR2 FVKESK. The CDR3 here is CASSQDLRAEGDNEQFF.

The CDR3 sequence: CATSRWNEQFF. The chain carries TRBV15 and TRBJ2-1. The CDR3 covers 11 residues. CDR1 is LNHNV, CDR2 YYDKDF, per germline (reference sequence).

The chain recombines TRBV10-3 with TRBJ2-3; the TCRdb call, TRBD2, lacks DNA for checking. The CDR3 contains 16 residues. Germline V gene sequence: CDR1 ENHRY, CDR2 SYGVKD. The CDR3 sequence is CAISEQAGALTDTQYF.